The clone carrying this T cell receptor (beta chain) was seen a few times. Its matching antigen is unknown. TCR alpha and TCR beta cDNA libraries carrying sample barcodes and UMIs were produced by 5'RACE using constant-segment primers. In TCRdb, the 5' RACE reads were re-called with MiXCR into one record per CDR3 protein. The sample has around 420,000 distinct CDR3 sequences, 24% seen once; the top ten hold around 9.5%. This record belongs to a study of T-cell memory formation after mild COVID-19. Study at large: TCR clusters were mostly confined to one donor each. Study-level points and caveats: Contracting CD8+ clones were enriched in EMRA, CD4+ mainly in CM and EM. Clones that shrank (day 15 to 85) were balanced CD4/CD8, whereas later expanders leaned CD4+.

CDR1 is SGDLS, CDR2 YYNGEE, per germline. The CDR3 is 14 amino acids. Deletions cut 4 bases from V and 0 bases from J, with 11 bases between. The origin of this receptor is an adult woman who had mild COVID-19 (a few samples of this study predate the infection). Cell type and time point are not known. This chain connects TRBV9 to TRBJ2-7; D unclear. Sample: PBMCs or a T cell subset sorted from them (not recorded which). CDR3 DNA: TGTGCCAGCAGCCCGACGCCTGTCTCCTACGAGCAGTACTTC. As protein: CASSPTPVSYEQYF.